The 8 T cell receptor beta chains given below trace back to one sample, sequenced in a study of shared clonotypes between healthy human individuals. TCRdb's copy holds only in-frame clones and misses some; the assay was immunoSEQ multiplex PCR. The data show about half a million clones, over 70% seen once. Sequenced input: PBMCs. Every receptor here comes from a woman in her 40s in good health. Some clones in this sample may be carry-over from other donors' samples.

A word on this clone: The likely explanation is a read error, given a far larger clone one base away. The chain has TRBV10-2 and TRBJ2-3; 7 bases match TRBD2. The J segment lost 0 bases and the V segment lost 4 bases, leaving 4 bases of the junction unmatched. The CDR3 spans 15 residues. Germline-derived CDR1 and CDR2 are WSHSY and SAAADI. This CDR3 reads CASSVTSDSTDTQYF. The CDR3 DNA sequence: TGCGCCAGCAGTGTAACTAGCGATAGCACAGATACGCAGTATTTT.

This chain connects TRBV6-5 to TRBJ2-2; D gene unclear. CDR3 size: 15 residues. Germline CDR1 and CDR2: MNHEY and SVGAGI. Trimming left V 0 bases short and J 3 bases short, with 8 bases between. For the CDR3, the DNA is TGTGCCAGCAGTTACTCTAGGACCCACACCGGGGAGCTGTTTTTT. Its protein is CASSYSRTHTGELFF.

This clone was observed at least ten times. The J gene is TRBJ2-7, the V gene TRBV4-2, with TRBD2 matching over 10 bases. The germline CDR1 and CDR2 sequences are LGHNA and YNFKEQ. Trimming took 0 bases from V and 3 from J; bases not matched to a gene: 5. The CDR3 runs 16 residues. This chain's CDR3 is CASSQDAASGGYEQYF. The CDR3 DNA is TGTGCCAGCAGCCAAGACGCGGCTAGCGGGGGCTACGAGCAGTACTTC.

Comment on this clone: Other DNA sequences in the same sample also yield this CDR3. The CDR3 here is CASSVGSGRNTGELFF. The CDR3 region has the DNA TGTGCCAGCAGCGTAGGTAGCGGGAGGAACACCGGGGAGCTGTTTTTT. The chain combines TRBV9 with TRBJ2-2, with 9 nucleotides matching TRBD2. This CDR3 has 16 amino acids. Germline V CDR1 and CDR2: SGDLS, YYNGEE. V lost 0 bases to trimming and J lost 1 base; unmatched junction nucleotides: 1.

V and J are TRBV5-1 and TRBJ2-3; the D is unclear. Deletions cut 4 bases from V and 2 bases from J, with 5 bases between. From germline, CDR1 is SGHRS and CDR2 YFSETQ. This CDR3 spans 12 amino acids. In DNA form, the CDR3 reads TGCGCCAGCAGCCCTCCCACAGATACGCAGTATTTT. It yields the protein CASSPPTDTQYF.

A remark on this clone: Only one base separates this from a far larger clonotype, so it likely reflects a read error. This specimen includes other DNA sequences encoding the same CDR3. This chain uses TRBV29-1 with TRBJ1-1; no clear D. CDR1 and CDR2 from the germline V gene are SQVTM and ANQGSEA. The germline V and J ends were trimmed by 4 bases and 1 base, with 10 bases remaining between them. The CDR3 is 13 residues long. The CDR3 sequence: CSVGVGGNTEAFF. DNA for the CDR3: TGCAGCGTTGGAGTGGGCGGGAACACTGAAGCTTTCTTT.

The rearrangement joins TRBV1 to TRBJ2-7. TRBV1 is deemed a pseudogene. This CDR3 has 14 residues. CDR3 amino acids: CTSSPLCDPYEQYF. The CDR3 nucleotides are TGCACCAGCAGCCCCCTCTGTGATCCCTACGAGCAGTACTTC.

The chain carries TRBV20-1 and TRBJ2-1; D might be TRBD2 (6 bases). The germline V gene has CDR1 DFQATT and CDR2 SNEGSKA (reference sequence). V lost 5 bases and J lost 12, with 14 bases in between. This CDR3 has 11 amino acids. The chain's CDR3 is CSADRDFGQFF. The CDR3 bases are TGCAGTGCTGACCGGGACTTCGGGCAGTTCTTC.